These 14 T cell receptor beta chains were sequenced from one sample in a study of T cell clones after liver transplantation. The data were produced by immunoSEQ multiplex PCR, yet TCRdb's version contains in-frame clones alone and is incomplete. This sample carries 65,000 to 95,000 clones, roughly 80% of them seen once, and the ten largest clones take about 0.64%. The material sequenced was CD4+ T cells from blood, taken before liver transplant. These receptors were obtained from a human donor who received a liver transplant.

J is TRBJ1-5 and V is TRBV28, with D perhaps matching TRBD1 (5 bases). Germline V gene data show CDR1 as MDHEN and CDR2 as SYDVKM. V lost 6 bases, J lost 9 bases, and 18 bases lay in between. The CDR3 runs 14 residues. CDR3 region: CASRLLGREAPQHF. The CDR3, as DNA: TGTGCCAGCAGGCTGTTGGGCAGGGAGGCGCCCCAGCATTTT.

The chain combines TRBV6-1 with TRBJ2-1, with a weak D call TRBD2 (5 bases). Trimming removed 5 bases from V and 0 bases from J, with 11 bases in between. The germline CDR1 and CDR2 sequences are MNHNS and SASEGT. This CDR3 comprises 15 residues. CDR3: CASSPERSSYNEQFF. The CDR3 nucleotides read TGTGCCAGCAGTCCGGAGCGGAGCTCCTACAATGAGCAGTTCTTC.

This chain uses TRBV5-1 with TRBJ2-7, with a tentative D call TRBD2 (5 bases). CDR3 length: 14 amino acids. V lost 1 base and J 4 bases, leaving 12 bases between the germline ends. Germline-derived CDR1 and CDR2 are SGHRS and YFSETQ. The CDR3 spells CASSLSGKAYEQYF. The CDR3 bases are TGCGCCAGCAGCTTGAGCGGAAAAGCTTACGAGCAGTACTTC.

Notes on this clone: Sequence at one end of the junction differs from germline and may be a read error. V and J are TRBV7-8 and TRBJ2-2; D call uncertain. The germline gives CDR1 SGHVS, CDR2 FQNEAQ. The CDR3 runs 13 residues. CDR3 amino acids: CASSLVRDGELFF. In DNA form, the CDR3 reads TGTGCCAGCAGTTTAGTAAGGGACGGGGAGCTGTTTTTT.

This clone was seen just once. The rearrangement uses TRBV29-1 and TRBJ1-5, with a tentative D call TRBD1 (5 bases). Between the trimmed V and J ends, which lost 6 bases and 3 bases, there was a span of 12 bases. This CDR3 has 13 amino acids. Germline V gene lookup returns CDR1 SQVTM and CDR2 ANQGSEA. The CDR3 bases are TGCAGCGTCGCCGGGACTTACAATCAGCCCCAGCATTTT. This encodes CSVAGTYNQPQHF. The whole variable domain, remainder taken from reference TRBV29-1 and TRBJ1-5, is SAVISQKPSRDICQRGTSLTIQCQVDSQVTMMFWYRQQPGQSLTLIATANQGSEATYESGFVIDKFPISRPNLTFSTLTVSNMSPEDSSIYLCSVAGTYNQPQHFGDGTRLSIL.

The rearrangement joins TRBV20-1 to TRBJ2-1; no clear D. Trimming shortened V by 5 bases and J by 6 bases, and 5 bases separated the two germline ends. The CDR3 length is 10 residues. In germline, CDR1 is DFQATT, CDR2 SNEGSKA (reference sequence). CDR3 DNA: TGCAGTGCTGACGCCAATGAGCAGTTCTTC. This translates into CSADANEQFF.

The CDR3 loop reads CASSFPTTGYAFF. The CDR3 DNA reads as TGTGCCAGCAGTTTCCCGACCACAGGGTACGCTTTCTTT. The rearrangement uses TRBV28 and TRBJ1-1; D is perhaps TRBD1 (6 bases). There are 13 residues in the CDR3. The V gene lost 3 bases and the J gene lost 11 bases, with 16 bases spanning the gap. The germline V gene encodes CDR1 MDHEN and CDR2 SYDVKM.

This clone was seen once. V is TRBV6-4 and J is TRBJ2-6, with TRBD2 as a possible D gene (6 bases). Germline CDR1 is MRHNA and CDR2 is SNTAGT. The CDR3 contains 15 residues. V was clipped by 6 bases and J by 0 bases, with 9 bases between them. CDR3 sequence: CASRAGPSGANVLTF. In DNA form, the CDR3 reads TGTGCCAGCAGGGCGGGGCCCTCTGGGGCCAACGTCCTGACTTTC.

V is TRBV5-1 and J is TRBJ2-3; 10 bases map to TRBD2. The V segment lost 4 bases and the J segment 2 bases; nucleotides outside the gene matches: 7. CDR3 length: 16 amino acids. From germline, CDR1 is SGHRS and CDR2 YFSETQ. Here the CDR3 reads CASSGGLAAYTDTQYF. CDR3 coding DNA: TGCGCCAGCAGCGGTGGACTAGCGGCCTACACAGATACGCAGTATTTT.

The rearrangement links TRBV2 to TRBJ1-1; no definite D call. The V gene lost 6 bases and the J gene lost 3 bases, with 11 bases spanning the gap. The CDR3 is 13 amino acids. CDR1 SNHLY and CDR2 FYNNEI come from the germline V gene. CDR3 coding DNA: TGTGCCAGCAGGGAGGACCGGGACACTGAAGCTTTCTTT. Translated: CASREDRDTEAFF.

The chain is built from TRBV1 and TRBJ2-2; the table calls TRBD2, which could not be checked here. TRBV1 is a documented pseudogene. This CDR3 comprises 18 residues. CDR3 sequence: CTSSRYAPTSANTGELFF. Here the CDR3 DNA reads TGCACCAGCAGCCGATACGCTCCGACTAGCGCGAACACCGGGGAGCTGTTTTTT.

This clone occurred once. The genes are TRBV6-1 and TRBJ1-2; D unclear. CDR3 size: 14 residues. Germline CDR1 is MNHNS and CDR2 is SASEGT. Trimming shortened V by 3 bases and J by 5 bases, and 13 bases separated the two germline ends. The CDR3 bases are TGTGCCAGCAGTGATTCACGGGGATGGTATGGCTACACCTTC. Protein: CASSDSRGWYGYTF.

The chain employs TRBV5-1 and TRBJ2-3; TRBD2 might be the D (5 bases). This CDR3 is built from 13 residues. Per germline, CDR1 SGHRS and CDR2 YFSETQ. The V end was cut by 4 bases, the J end by 3 bases, with 9 bases between. CDR3 sequence: CASSPSGTDTQYF. CDR3 sequence (DNA): TGCGCCAGCAGCCCGTCGGGGACAGATACGCAGTATTTT.

The table lists this clone with a count of one. This chain uses TRBV4-1 with TRBJ1-3; tentatively, D is TRBD1 (6 bases). CDR1 is MGHRA, CDR2 YSYEKL, per germline. The CDR3 spans 16 residues. Trimming cost V 5 bases and J 3 bases, with 17 bases left between them. CDR3: CASSSGGGTRGNTIYF. The CDR3 DNA reads as TGCGCCAGCAGCTCGGGAGGCGGGACACGTGGAAACACCATATATTTT.